The 24 T cell receptor beta chains below come from one sample, sequenced in a study of T-cell memory formation after mild COVID-19. MiXCR, run by TCRdb on the 5' RACE reads, gives a single entry per CDR3 protein. The table has just over 350,000 distinct CDR3 sequences, around 15% seen once. The sequenced material came from PBMCs or a T cell subset sorted from them (not recorded which). The receptor set was obtained from a young man who had mild COVID-19 (a few samples of this study predate the infection). Cell type and time point are not known.

This clonotype was seen only a few times. The rearrangement uses TRBV12-3 or TRBV12-4 and TRBJ2-7; no definite D call. CDR3 length: 14 residues. V lost 2 bases and J lost 6, with 14 bases in between. CDR3 sequence reads: CASSLSIWRGEQYF. The CDR3 nucleotides read TGTGCCAGCAGTTTATCGATTTGGAGAGGCGAGCAGTACTTC.

This clonotype came up many times. The chain couples TRBV6-6 to TRBJ1-5; D might be TRBD1 (5 bases). The germline CDR1 and CDR2 sequences are MNHNY and SVGAGI (reference sequence). This CDR3 is built from 15 residues. Trimming took off 6 bases at V and 4 bases at J, with 16 bases between the two ends. CDR3 coding DNA: TGTGCCAGCAGGTCAGGGAGGCTCGCGAATCAGCCCCAGCATTTT. Translated, it gives CASRSGRLANQPQHF.

This clonotype was seen at least ten times. The CDR3: CASSLRSGNTEAFF. CDR3 DNA: TGTGCCAGCAGCTTACGGTCAGGGAACACTGAAGCTTTCTTT. V and J are TRBV7-9 and TRBJ1-1; the D is unclear. CDR3 size: 14 residues. V lost 2 bases and J 1 base, leaving 8 bases between the germline ends. The germline gives CDR1 SEHNR, CDR2 FQNEAQ (reference sequence).

The chain combines TRBV5-1 with TRBJ1-2; D might be TRBD1 (6 bases). V lost 5 bases and J 7 bases, leaving 12 bases between the germline ends. Germline-derived CDR1 and CDR2 are SGHRS and YFSETQ. The CDR3 is made up of 12 amino acids. CDR3 DNA sequence: TGCGCCAGCAGTCCTACAGGGACTGGCTACACCTTC. Its protein product is CASSPTGTGYTF.

The chain employs TRBV4-3 and TRBJ2-6; D remains ambiguous. From germline, CDR1 is LGHNA and CDR2 YSLEER. The CDR3 runs 12 residues. V was trimmed by 6 bases and J by 3 bases, leaving 3 bases between them. CDR3: CASSYGANVLTF. The CDR3 nucleotides are TGCGCCAGCAGTTATGGGGCCAACGTCCTGACTTTC.

V gene TRBV6-6 combines with J gene TRBJ1-2, with D perhaps TRBD1 (5 bases). V dropped 6 bases and J dropped 10 bases, with 12 bases sitting between them. The CDR3 runs 11 residues. Germline CDR1 reads MNHNY; CDR2 reads SVGAGI (reference sequence). CDR3 protein: CASSSGGNYTF. CDR3 DNA: TGTGCCAGCAGCTCGGGGGGGAACTACACCTTC.

The CDR3 nucleotides read TGTGCCAGCAGCCATACGGACAGGGGTACTTCACCCCTCCACTTT. This translates into CASSHTDRGTSPLHF. The chain couples TRBV7-3 to TRBJ1-6; 9 bases fit TRBD1. Germline loops: CDR1 SGHTA, CDR2 FQGTGA. This CDR3 comprises 15 residues. V gave up 5 bases and J gave up 9 bases; unmatched junction bases: 8.

This clonotype was recorded many times. The chain employs TRBV12-3 or TRBV12-4 and TRBJ2-3; D unclear. Trimming cost V 6 bases and J 4 bases, with 8 bases left between them. The CDR3 sequence is 12 residues long. The DNA for the CDR3 is TGTGCCAGCAGAAGAAACGCAGATACGCAGTATTTT. It specifies CASRRNADTQYF.

This clonotype was counted many times. The chain is built from TRBV4-2 and TRBJ2-5; 11 bases are a match to TRBD2. V shed 2 bases and J 3 bases; nucleotides not matched to a gene: 2. The CDR3 totals 15 residues. Germline loops: CDR1 LGHNA, CDR2 YNFKEQ. The CDR3 protein is CASSQPTSGEETQYF. CDR3 DNA: TGTGCCAGCAGCCAACCGACTAGCGGGGAAGAGACCCAGTACTTC.

This clonotype was counted a few times. V is TRBV6-2 or TRBV6-3 and J is TRBJ2-3, with 7 nucleotides matching TRBD2. After removal of 8 bases from V and 6 bases from J, the junction contained 17 bases not matched to a gene. From germline, CDR1 is MNHEY and CDR2 SVGEGT. The CDR3 runs 16 residues. The CDR3 here is CASVVGGRAKLDTQYF. Here the CDR3 DNA reads TGTGCCAGCGTCGTCGGGGGGAGGGCCAAATTGGATACGCAGTATTTT.

This clonotype was counted a few times. This chain joins TRBV7-2 and TRBJ2-2; D is uncertain. CDR1 is SGHTA and CDR2 is FQGNSA in the germline V gene. CDR3 length: 14 residues. V was shortened by 5 bases and J by 6 bases, with 13 bases between the two germline ends. CDR3 region: CASSPWAGSGELFF. The CDR3 DNA reads as TGTGCCAGCAGCCCGTGGGCAGGATCCGGGGAGCTGTTTTTT. Full variable domain (rest looked up from reference TRBV7-2 and TRBJ2-2): GAGVSQSPSNKVTEKGKDVELRCDPISGHTALYWYRQSLGQGLEFLIYFQGNSAPDKSGLPSDRFSAERTGGSVSTLTIQRTQQEDSAVYLCASSPWAGSGELFFGEGSRLTVL.

The V gene is TRBV7-9, the J gene TRBJ2-7; possible D gene TRBD1, 5 bases. The CDR3 runs 12 residues. Germline V lookup: CDR1 SEHNR, CDR2 FQNEAQ (reference sequence). Trimming cost V 2 bases and J 6 bases, with 8 bases left between them. Here the CDR3 reads CASSLQGSEQYF. DNA of the CDR3: TGTGCCAGCAGCTTACAGGGTAGCGAGCAGTACTTC. Supplemented by reference TRBV7-9 and TRBJ2-7, the full variable domain reads DTGVSQNPRHKITKRGQNVTFRCDPISEHNRLYWYRQTLGQGPEFLTYFQNEAQLEKSRLLSDRFSAERPKGSFSTLEIQRTEQGDSAMYLCASSLQGSEQYFGPGTRLTVT.

V usage is TRBV20-1 and J usage is TRBJ1-3; maybe TRBD1 (5 bases). Germline V gene lookup returns CDR1 DFQATT and CDR2 SNEGSKA (reference sequence). The CDR3 is made up of 15 amino acids. V lost 0 bases and J 4 bases, leaving 13 bases between the germline ends. CDR3: CSAREARGSGNTIYF. The DNA of the CDR3 is TGCAGTGCTAGAGAAGCTAGGGGATCCGGAAACACCATATATTTT.

Only a few counts were recorded for this clonotype. This sequence joins TRBV7-2 and TRBJ2-5, with D possibly TRBD2 on 6 matching bases. The CDR3 covers 14 residues. V was trimmed by 1 base and J by 2 bases, leaving 8 bases between them. Germline CDR1 SGHTA, CDR2 FQGNSA. CDR3 sequence: CASSLVLAQETQYF. In nucleotides, the CDR3 is TGTGCCAGCAGCTTAGTTCTAGCGCAAGAGACCCAGTACTTC.

This clonotype was counted between two and nine times. The chain joins TRBV3-1 to TRBJ2-7; D might be TRBD1 or TRBD2, each matching 5 bases. The CDR3 runs 12 residues. Germline V gene lookup returns CDR1 LGHDT and CDR2 YNNKEL (reference sequence). V lost 3 bases, J lost 7 bases, and 10 bases lay in between. The CDR3 coding sequence is TGTGCCAGCAGCCATCAGGGACGGGAGCAGTACGTC. It yields the protein CASSHQGREQYV.

In this sample, this clonotype turned up a few times. V and J are TRBV30 and TRBJ2-1, with no clear D. Deletions cut 4 bases from V and 6 bases from J, with 7 bases between. The CDR3 has 11 amino acids. The germline V gene encodes CDR1 GTSNPN and CDR2 SVGIG (reference sequence). CDR3 sequence: CAWTGANEQFF. CDR3 DNA: TGTGCCTGGACCGGCGCCAATGAGCAGTTCTTC.

In its sample, this clonotype was seen a few times. The CDR3 region is CASSKSTGGTEAFF. For the CDR3, the DNA is TGCGCCAGCAGCAAGAGTACAGGGGGGACTGAAGCTTTCTTT. The chain has TRBV4-3 and TRBJ1-1; 8 bases map to TRBD1. Trimming cost V 5 bases and J 5 bases; bases outside gene matches: 7. CDR1 and CDR2 (germline): LGHNA, YSLEER. This CDR3 region has 14 residues.

The sample holds a few counts of this clonotype. The gene calls are TRBV9 and TRBJ1-6; TRBD1 aligns across 7 bases. This CDR3 region has 12 residues. Germline V CDR1 and CDR2: SGDLS, YYNGEE. Germline trimming cut 5 bases from V and 10 bases from J; bases unmatched to any gene: 3. The CDR3: CASSDRDSPLHF. The CDR3, as DNA: TGTGCCAGCAGTGACAGGGACTCACCCCTCCACTTT.

The chain has TRBV4-3 and TRBJ1-5, with D possibly being TRBD1 (5 bases). This CDR3 contains 17 residues. Per germline, CDR1 LGHNA and CDR2 YSLEER. The germline V and J ends were trimmed by 0 bases and 4 bases, with 16 bases remaining between them. CDR3 amino acids: CASSQEVEAGGNQPQHF. CDR3 sequence (DNA): TGCGCCAGCAGCCAAGAGGTAGAGGCTGGGGGGAATCAGCCCCAGCATTTT.

This clonotype was seen a handful of times. The chain combines TRBV7-6 with TRBJ1-4, with D uncertain. The CDR3 has 14 amino acids. With 5 bases removed from V and 8 bases from J, the gap between germline ends came to 15 bases. The germline V gene has CDR1 SGHVS and CDR2 FNYEAQ. The CDR3 sequence: CASSLTLTGEKLFF. CDR3 bases: TGTGCCAGCAGCCTAACGCTAACGGGCGAAAAACTGTTTTTT.

Only a few counts were recorded for this clonotype. V usage is TRBV19 and J usage is TRBJ2-1; 9 bases match TRBD2. This CDR3 contains 14 residues. Per germline, CDR1 LNHDA and CDR2 SQIVND (reference sequence). The trim removed 8 bases at V and 6 bases at J, leaving 8 bases unmatched. CDR3 nucleotide sequence: TGTGCCAGTCAGAAGCGCGGGGGGGTCAATGAGCAGTTCTTC. Protein product: CASQKRGGVNEQFF.

This chain links TRBV24-1 with TRBJ1-5, with 10 bases lining up with TRBD1. Germline V gene data show CDR1 as KGHDR and CDR2 as SFDVKD. V lost 12 bases and J lost 8; bases outside the gene matches: 6. The CDR3 extends over 12 amino acids. The CDR3 DNA sequence: TGTGCCGCCGGGACAGGGGCCAAGCCCCAGCATTTT. Protein: CAAGTGAKPQHF.

V gene TRBV4-3 combines with J gene TRBJ2-1; possible D gene TRBD2, 5 bases. V was clipped by 0 bases and J by 9 bases, with 9 bases between them. The germline V gene encodes CDR1 LGHNA and CDR2 YSLEER. The CDR3 runs to 13 residues. CDR3 sequence (DNA): TGCGCCAGCAGCCAAGAAACTCGGGGTGAGCAGTTCTTC. Its translation is CASSQETRGEQFF.

This clonotype was observed a handful of times. Compared with germline, one end of the junction differs, possibly owing to a read error. The chain couples TRBV7-9 to TRBJ2-5; no clear D gene. The CDR3 is 8 amino acids. The germline V gene encodes CDR1 SEHNR and CDR2 FQNEAQ (reference sequence). The CDR3 nucleotides are TGTGCCAGCAGCCCACAGCAATTC. Translating gives CASSPQQF.